Described below is a single TCR beta chain sequence and its context. As yet, its antigen is unknown. The sample originates from a study of CD8+ T cells in alopecia areata. General study findings and limits: Patients shared TCRs less clearly than mice did, possibly for HLA-related reasons. Compared with normal scalp, lesional scalp had higher clonality and more expanded CD8+ clones. Amid tofacitinib therapy, many expanded lesional clones stayed present in scalp and blood.

Sequencing templates came from extracted RNA that was reverse transcribed into cDNA. Assay: immunoSEQ multiplex PCR; the TCRdb copy retains only in-frame clones and omits some. The sample lists around 270,000 clones; over 45% were seen once. The CDR3 has 14 amino acids. Germline V lookup: CDR1 LNHNV, CDR2 YYDKDF (reference sequence). The V end lost 5 bases, the J end lost 3 bases, and 12 bases lay between the germline ends. As to treatment: oral pan-JAK inhibitor, 5-10 mg twice daily. The chain joins TRBV15 to TRBJ2-3; no clear D. This TCR was sampled from a human donor with alopecia areata. Sequenced here: CD4+ T cells sorted from blood, sampled at week 24, from a patient treated with tofacitinib. The CDR3 DNA is TGTGCCACCAGCCTACCAGAGCGAACAGATACGCAGTATTTT. Amino acid sequence: CATSLPERTDTQYF.